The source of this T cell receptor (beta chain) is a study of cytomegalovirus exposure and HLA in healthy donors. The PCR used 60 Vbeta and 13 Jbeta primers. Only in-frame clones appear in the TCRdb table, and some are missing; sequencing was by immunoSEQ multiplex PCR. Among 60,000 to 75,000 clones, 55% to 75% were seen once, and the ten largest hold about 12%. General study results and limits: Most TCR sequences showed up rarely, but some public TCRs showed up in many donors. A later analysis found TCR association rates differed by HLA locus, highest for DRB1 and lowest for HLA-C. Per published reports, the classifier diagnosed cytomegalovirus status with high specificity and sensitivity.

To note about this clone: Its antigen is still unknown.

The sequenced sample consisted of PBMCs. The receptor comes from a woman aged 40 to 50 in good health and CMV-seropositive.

CDR3 DNA: TGTGCCAGCAGTCAGGGCACAGATACGCAGTATTTT. Amino acids: CASSQGTDTQYF. V usage is TRBV6-5 and J usage is TRBJ2-3; no clear D gene. The CDR3 length is 12 residues. V was clipped by 5 bases and J by 1 base, with 4 bases between them. Per germline, CDR1 MNHEY and CDR2 SVGAGI.